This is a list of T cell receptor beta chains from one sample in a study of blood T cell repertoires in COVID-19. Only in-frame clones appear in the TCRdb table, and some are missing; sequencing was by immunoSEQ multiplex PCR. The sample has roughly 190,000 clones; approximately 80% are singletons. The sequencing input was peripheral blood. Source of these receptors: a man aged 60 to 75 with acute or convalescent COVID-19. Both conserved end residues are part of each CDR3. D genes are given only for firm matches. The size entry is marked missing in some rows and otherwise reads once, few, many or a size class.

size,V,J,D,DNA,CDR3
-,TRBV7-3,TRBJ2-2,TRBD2,TGTGCCAGCAGGGCTAGCGGGAGGCTCGGGGAGCTGTTTTTT,CASRASGRLGELFF
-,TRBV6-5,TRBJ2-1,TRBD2,TGTGCCAGCAGTTTTACTAGCGGACATTACAATGAGCAGTTCTTC,CASSFTSGHYNEQFF
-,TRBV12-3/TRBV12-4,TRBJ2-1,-,TGTGCCAGCAGTCTAGGACCCGGCGGTGAGCAGTTCTTC,CASSLGPGGEQFF
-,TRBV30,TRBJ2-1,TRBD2,TGTGCCTGGGTAAGGGACTACGTGGGTGAGCAGTTCTTC,CAWVRDYVGEQFF
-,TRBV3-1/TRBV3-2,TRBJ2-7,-,TGTGCCAGCAGCCAGAGGATTTACGAGCAGTACTTC,CASSQRIYEQYF
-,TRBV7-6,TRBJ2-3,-,TGTGCCAGCAGCCCGGGAAGGTCGGACAGAAAGGGCACAGATACGCAGTATTTT,CASSPGRSDRKGTDTQYF
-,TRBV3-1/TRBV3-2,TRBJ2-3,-,TGTGCCAGCAGCCAACCCTTGACTATCACAGATACGCAGTATTTT,CASSQPLTITDTQYF
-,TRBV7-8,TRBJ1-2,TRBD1,TGTGCCAGCAGCTTAGGACAGGGGAGACGGGGCTACACCTTC,CASSLGQGRRGYTF
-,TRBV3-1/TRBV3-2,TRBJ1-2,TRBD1,TGTGCCAGCAGCCAAGAGGACAGGCCAAGATGGAACTATGGCTACACCTTC,CASSQEDRPRWNYGYTF
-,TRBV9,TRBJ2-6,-,TGTGCCAGCAGCGACCCGACAGGAGAGCTTACTGGGGCCAACGTCCTGACTTTC,CASSDPTGELTGANVLTF
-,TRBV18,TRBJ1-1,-,TGTGCCAGCTCGGCCGGACAGCTTCTGAACACTGAAGCTTTCTTT,CASSAGQLLNTEAFF
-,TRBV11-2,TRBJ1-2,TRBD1,TGTGCCAGCAGCTCGACAGGGAACTATGGCTACACCTTC,CASSSTGNYGYTF
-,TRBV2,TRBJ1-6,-,TGTGCCAGCAGTTCCAGACAGGATAATTCACCCCTCCACTTT,CASSSRQDNSPLHF
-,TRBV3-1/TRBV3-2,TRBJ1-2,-,TGTGCCAGCAGCCAAGACGATATACTGACAGACTTCTATGGCTACACCTTC,CASSQDDILTDFYGYTF
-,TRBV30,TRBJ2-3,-,TGTGCCTGGAGTTGGGGGGCAGATACGCAGTATTTT,CAWSWGADTQYF
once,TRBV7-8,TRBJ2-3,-,TGTGCCAGCAGCCCAGACAGTAGCACAGATACGCAGTATTTT,CASSPDSSTDTQYF
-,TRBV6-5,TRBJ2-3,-,TGTGCCAGCCACCCGGGGGACACAGATACGCAGTATTTT,CASHPGDTDTQYF
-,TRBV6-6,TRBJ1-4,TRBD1,TGTGCCAGCAGTCCCACCGGGAGGGGGACAGGGGCTTTTGGTGAAAAACTGTTTTTT,CASSPTGRGTGAFGEKLFF
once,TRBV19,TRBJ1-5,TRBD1,TGTGCCAGTAGTATAGGCCGGGACAGTTATCAGCCCCAGCATTTT,CASSIGRDSYQPQHF
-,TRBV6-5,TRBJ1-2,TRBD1,TGTGCCAGCAGGCCTGGGACAGATTATGGCTACACCTTC,CASRPGTDYGYTF
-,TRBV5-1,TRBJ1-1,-,TGCGCCAGCAGCTTCGGAGAGAACACTGAAGCTTTCTTT,CASSFGENTEAFF
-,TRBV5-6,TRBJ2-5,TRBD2,TGTGCCAGCAGCTCCCGACTAGCGGGTATCTACCAAGAGACCCAGTACTTC,CASSSRLAGIYQETQYF
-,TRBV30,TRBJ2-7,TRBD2,TGTGCCTCCACTAGCGGGAGGGTTTACGAGCAGTACTTC,CASTSGRVYEQYF
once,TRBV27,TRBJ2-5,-,TGTGCCAGCAGTTTGACCAGGGAGGCGACCCAGTACTTC,CASSLTREATQYF
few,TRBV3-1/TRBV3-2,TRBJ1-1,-,TGTGCCAGCAGCCTTTACAGGGAGGGGGACACTGAAGCTTTCTTT,CASSLYREGDTEAFF
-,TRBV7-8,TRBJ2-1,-,TGTGCCAGCAGCTTTGGGACACGATACAATGAGCAGTTCTTC,CASSFGTRYNEQFF
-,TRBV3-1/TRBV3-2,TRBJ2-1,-,TGTGCCAGCAGCCAAGGGGAGTCTTACAATGAGCAGTTCTTC,CASSQGESYNEQFF
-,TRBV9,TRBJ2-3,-,TGTGCCAGCAGCCGGCTAGAGGGTATGAGCACAGATACGCAGTATTTT,CASSRLEGMSTDTQYF
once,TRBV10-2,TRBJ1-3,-,TGCGCCAGCAGTCGCTACCGTTCCTCTGGAAACACCATATATTTT,CASSRYRSSGNTIYF